This TCR beta chain was sequenced for a study of cytomegalovirus exposure and HLA in healthy donors. Germline assignment: CDR1 MNHEY and CDR2 SMNVEV (reference sequence). V was clipped by 0 bases and J by 6 bases, with 15 bases between them. There are 15 residues in the CDR3. The study's findings and limits: Cytomegalovirus-associated TCR beta chains were listed, numbering 164.

In the PCR, 60 Vbeta and 13 Jbeta primers were used. Only in-frame clones appear in the TCRdb table, and some are missing; sequencing was by immunoSEQ multiplex PCR. The sample includes about 200,000 clones, 80% to 85% of them seen just once. In regard to this clone: Antigen specificity is unknown.

This sequence joins TRBV27 and TRBJ2-7; weak D call: TRBD2 (6 bases). Material for sequencing was PBMCs. The TCR comes from a woman in her 50s in good health and CMV-seropositive. This chain's CDR3 is CASSLSGGARGEQYF. CDR3 coding DNA: TGTGCCAGCAGTTTATCGGGGGGAGCCCGCGGCGAGCAGTACTTC.